This T cell receptor (beta chain) was captured in a study of blood T cell repertoires in COVID-19. Study summary: Specimens from acute and convalescent COVID-19 originated in the United States, Italy and Spain. The analysed material was cDNA or gDNA that came from T cells, B-cell-depleted T cells, or PBMCs.

The CDR3 sequence is 14 residues long. The junction had 2 bases not matched to a gene; V was cut back by 1 base and J by 9 bases. Germline CDR1 SEHNR, CDR2 FQNEAQ (reference sequence). This clone has only one observation. In the study's own analysis: Amplified reference gene primers provided the basis for estimating nucleated cell counts. Produced via immunoSEQ multiplex PCR; TCRdb's table is partial and in-frame only. The D gene and trimming were derived from the DNA, and the V and J assignments and clone size from that table. The sample carries tens of thousands of clones, around 82% recorded once. The V and J genes are TRBV7-9 and TRBJ2-1; 11 positions match TRBD2. The sequenced sample consisted of peripheral blood. This sequence originates from an elderly man with acute or convalescent COVID-19. The CDR3 region is CASSLVAGGSEQFF. As DNA, the CDR3 is TGTGCCAGCAGCTTAGTAGCGGGAGGGAGTGAGCAGTTCTTC.